This entry lists 18 T cell receptor gamma chains sequenced from one sample in a study of human gamma delta and Vdelta1 T cells. With CATT, TCRdb re-called clones from the PCR reads. Found here are fewer than 10,000 gamma-chain clones, 45% of them singletons; the top ten hold 2.5%. Their target antigens are unknown. The source material was Vdelta1 gamma-delta T cells from blood grown in culture (DOT cells). The origin of the receptors is a human donor in good health.

The chain combines TRGV9 with TRGJ1 or TRGJ2. Unmatched junction bases numbered 12, after V lost 2 bases and J lost 11 bases. The germline V gene has CDR1 GITISATS and CDR2 ISYDGTV (reference sequence). The CDR3 is made up of 13 amino acids. Here the CDR3 reads CALWEATNCEKLF. The CDR3 DNA follows: TGTGCCTTGTGGGAGGCAACTAATTGTGAGAAACTCTTT.

As regards this clone: In the same sample, other DNA sequences code for this CDR3. This chain joins TRGV3 and TRGJP2. The CDR3 contains 15 residues. The trim removed 1 base at V and 2 bases at J, leaving 4 bases unmatched. Germline values: CDR1 VTNTFY, CDR2 YDVSTARD (reference sequence). CDR3 amino acids: CATWDSLSSDWIKTF. CDR3 DNA sequence: TGTGCCACCTGGGACAGCCTGAGTAGTGATTGGATCAAGACGTTT.

The rearrangement uses TRGV4 and TRGJ1 or TRGJ2. Germline V CDR1 and CDR2: EGSTGY, YDSYTSSV. The CDR3 runs to 14 residues. V lost 3 bases, J lost 1 base, and 6 bases stayed unmatched. The CDR3 is CATWDPPNYYKKLF. DNA of the CDR3: TGTGCCACCTGGGATCCTCCTAATTATTATAAGAAACTCTTT.

The V gene is TRGV4, the J gene TRGJ1 or TRGJ2. V lost 0 bases to trimming and J lost 3 bases; unmatched junction nucleotides: 5. The CDR3 consists of 14 residues. Germline V lookup: CDR1 EGSTGY, CDR2 YDSYTSSV. The CDR3 loop reads CATWDGPCYYKKLF. The CDR3 nucleotides are TGTGCCACCTGGGATGGGCCATGTTATTATAAGAAACTCTTT.

The chain recombines TRGV8 with TRGJ1 or TRGJ2. This CDR3 has 16 residues. With V trimmed by 2 bases and J by 4 bases, 14 bases remained unmatched. The V gene's germline CDR1 is VENAVY and CDR2 YDSYNSRV. The CDR3 DNA sequence: TGTGCCACCTGGGATAATCGTAAAGGCGGATATTATAAGAAACTCTTT. Translation: CATWDNRKGGYYKKLF.

Turning to this clone: This may stem from a read error, because a much larger clone lies one nucleotide away. This sequence joins TRGV8 and TRGJP2. The CDR3 length is 12 residues. The germline gives CDR1 VENAVY, CDR2 YDSYNSRV. The CDR3 loop is CATWYSDWIKTF. The CDR3 DNA is TGTGCCACCTGGTATAGTGATTGGATCAAGACGTTT.

Of note for this clone: This may arise from a read error, as a much more abundant clone is one base away. At the DNA level, this CDR3 is encoded by other sequences in the same sample as well. This chain connects TRGV2 to TRGJ1 or TRGJ2. This CDR3 has 13 residues. J lost 7 bases, V lost 0 bases, and 6 bases had no gene match. Germline CDR1 and CDR2: EGSNGY and YDSYNSKV. The chain's CDR3 is CATWDGRYYKKLF. For the CDR3, the DNA is TGTGCCACCTGGGACGGGCGGTACTATAAGAAACTCTTT.

The chain joins TRGV4 to TRGJ1 or TRGJ2. From germline, CDR1 is EGSTGY and CDR2 YDSYTSSV. Trimming at V came to 3 bases and at J to 10 bases, leaving 6 bases not matched to a gene. The CDR3 spans 11 residues. The CDR3 DNA sequence: TGTGCCACCTGGGATCGAATAAAGAAACTCTTT. As protein: CATWDRIKKLF.

The sample holds a few counts of this clone. The V and J genes are TRGV3 and TRGJ1 or TRGJ2. Germline values: CDR1 VTNTFY, CDR2 YDVSTARD (reference sequence). The CDR3 covers 13 residues. V was pared by 0 bases and J by 7 bases, with 6 bases of the junction left unmatched. The CDR3 coding sequence is TGTGCCACCTGGGACAGGCAGGAATATAAGAAACTCTTT. It codes for CATWDRQEYKKLF.

This clone rates as large. The chain employs TRGV8 and TRGJP1. V shed 3 bases, J shed 3 bases, and the junction held 4 bases outside the gene matches. This CDR3 contains 14 residues. The V gene's germline CDR1 is VENAVY and CDR2 YDSYNSRV. CDR3 coding DNA: TGTGCCACCTGGGATTTTTCCACTGGTTGGTTCAAGATATTT. Translation gives CATWDFSTGWFKIF.

A note on this clone: Other nucleotide sequences in the sample specify the same CDR3. V and J are TRGV4 and TRGJ1 or TRGJ2. J gave up 10 bases and V 2 bases, and 2 bases lay outside the gene matches. The CDR3 totals 10 residues. Germline-derived CDR1 and CDR2 are EGSTGY and YDSYTSSV. The CDR3 DNA follows: TGTGCCACCTGGGATGAAAAGAAACTCTTT. Its protein product is CATWDEKKLF.

As to this clone: Given a much more abundant clone one base away, this may be a read error. Within the sample, other DNA sequences also encode this same CDR3. The chain couples TRGV9 to TRGJP. With 1 base clipped from V and 4 bases from J, the junction kept 1 base outside the gene matches. The CDR3 extends over 16 amino acids. Germline V lookup: CDR1 GITISATS, CDR2 ISYDGTV (reference sequence). This chain's CDR3 is CALWEVQELGKKIKVF. For the CDR3, the DNA is TGTGCCTTGTGGGAGGTTCAAGAGTTGGGCAAAAAAATCAAGGTATTT.

This sequence joins TRGV10 and TRGJ1 or TRGJ2. TRGV10 is placed among ORFs of uncertain function. CDR3 length: 10 residues. The V segment lost 8 bases and the J segment 12 bases; nucleotides outside the gene matches: 8. The CDR3 here is CAAWDQWKLF. The CDR3 DNA is TGTGCTGCGTGGGATCAGTGGAAACTCTTT.

The chain has TRGV9 and TRGJP. Germline CDR1 is GITISATS and CDR2 is ISYDGTV (reference sequence). The CDR3 runs to 16 residues. Unmatched junction bases numbered 4, after V lost 2 bases and J lost 6 bases. CDR3 protein: CALWEARELGKKIKVF. Written as DNA, the CDR3 is TGTGCCTTGTGGGAGGCACGAGAGTTGGGCAAAAAAATCAAGGTATTT.

This clone was found a few times. Additional DNA sequences in this sample encode the identical CDR3. The chain joins TRGV5 to TRGJ1 or TRGJ2. V shed 0 bases, J shed 7 bases, and the junction held 6 bases outside the gene matches. Germline values: CDR1 VINAFY, CDR2 YDVSNSKD. CDR3 length: 13 residues. The CDR3 bases are TGTGCCACCTGGGACAGGCTTTACTATAAGAAACTCTTT. It encodes CATWDRLYYKKLF.

The chain recombines TRGV3 with TRGJ1 or TRGJ2. Germline CDR1 and CDR2: VTNTFY and YDVSTARD (reference sequence). The CDR3 loop spans 13 amino acids. V was pared by 2 bases and J by 6 bases, with 7 bases of the junction left unmatched. This CDR3 reads CATWDKRSYKKLF. CDR3 nucleotide sequence: TGTGCCACCTGGGACAAGCGAAGTTATAAGAAACTCTTT.

The chain employs TRGV8 and TRGJP2. Per the germline V gene, CDR1 is VENAVY and CDR2 is YDSYNSRV. CDR3 length: 14 amino acids. V lost 2 bases to trimming and J lost 7 bases; unmatched junction nucleotides: 7. DNA for the CDR3: TGTGCCACCTGGGATAAAAGGGCTGATTGGATCAAGACGTTT. It encodes CATWDKRADWIKTF.

V and J are TRGV8 and TRGJ1 or TRGJ2. The germline gives CDR1 VENAVY, CDR2 YDSYNSRV. This CDR3 has 13 amino acids. J lost 2 bases, V lost 3 bases, and 4 bases had no gene match. The CDR3, as DNA: TGTGCCACCTGGGATCCCGATTATTATAAGAAACTCTTT. It is translated as CATWDPDYYKKLF.